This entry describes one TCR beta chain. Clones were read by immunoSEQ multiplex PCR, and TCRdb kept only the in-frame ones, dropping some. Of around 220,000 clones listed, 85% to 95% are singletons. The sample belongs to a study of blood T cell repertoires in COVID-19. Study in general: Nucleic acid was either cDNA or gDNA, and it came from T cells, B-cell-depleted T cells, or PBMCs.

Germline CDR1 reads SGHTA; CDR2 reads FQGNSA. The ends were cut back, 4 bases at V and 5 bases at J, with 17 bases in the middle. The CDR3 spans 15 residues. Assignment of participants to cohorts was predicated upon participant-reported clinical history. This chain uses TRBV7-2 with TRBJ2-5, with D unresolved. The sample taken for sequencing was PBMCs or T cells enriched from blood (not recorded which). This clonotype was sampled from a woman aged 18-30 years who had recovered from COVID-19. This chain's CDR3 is CASSSNPASSETQYF. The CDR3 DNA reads TGTGCCAGCAGCTCTAACCCCGCGAGCTCTGAGACCCAGTACTTC.